This T cell receptor (beta chain) was sequenced for a study of blood T cell repertoires in COVID-19. Study at large: Sites in the United States, Italy and Spain provided acute and convalescent COVID-19 samples.

Clinical history as reported by participants underpinned cohort assignment. No more than 2 weeks before study entry, exposed participants had met a case of COVID-19. Trimming took 2 bases from V and 0 from J, leaving 11 bases between them. CDR3 length: 15 residues. Germline lookup yields CDR1 SEHNR and CDR2 FQNEAQ (reference sequence). In the study's own analysis: Amplification of reference gene primers was used by the study to estimate nucleated cell counts. TCRdb's copy holds only in-frame clones and misses some; the assay was immunoSEQ multiplex PCR. D and trimming were read from the DNA, whereas the V and J calls and clone size are those reported in that table. The sample holds around 170,000 clones, 80% seen once.

The chain uses TRBV7-9 and TRBJ2-7, with a weak D call TRBD2 (5 bases). The clonotype originates from a man aged 55-75 years who had been exposed to COVID-19. Sequencing was done on a sample of PBMCs or T cells enriched from blood (not recorded which). The CDR3 reads CASSLSSALSYEQYF. The CDR3 nucleotides are TGTGCCAGCAGCTTAAGTAGCGCCCTCTCCTACGAGCAGTACTTC.